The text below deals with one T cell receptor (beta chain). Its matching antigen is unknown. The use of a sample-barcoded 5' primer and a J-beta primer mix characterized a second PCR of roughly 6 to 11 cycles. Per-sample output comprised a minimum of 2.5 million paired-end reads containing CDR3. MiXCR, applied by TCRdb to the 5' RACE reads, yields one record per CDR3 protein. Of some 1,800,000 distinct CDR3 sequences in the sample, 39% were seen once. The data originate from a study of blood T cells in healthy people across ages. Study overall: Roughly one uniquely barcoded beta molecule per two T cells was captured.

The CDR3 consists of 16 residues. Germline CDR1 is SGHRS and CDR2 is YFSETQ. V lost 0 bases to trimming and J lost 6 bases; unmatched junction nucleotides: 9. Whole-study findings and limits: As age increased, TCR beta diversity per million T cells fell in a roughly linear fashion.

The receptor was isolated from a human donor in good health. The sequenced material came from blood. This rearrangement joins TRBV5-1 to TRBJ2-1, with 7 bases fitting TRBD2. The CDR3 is CASSLEAGTASNEQFF. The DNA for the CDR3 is TGCGCCAGCAGCTTGGAAGCGGGGACCGCTTCCAATGAGCAGTTCTTC.